The 14 T cell receptor beta chains below all came from one sample that was sequenced in a study of blood T cell repertoires in COVID-19. Method: immunoSEQ multiplex PCR; TCRdb's copy keeps in-frame clones and lacks some. The sample holds 300,000 to 450,000 clones, around 87% seen once. Sequenced: peripheral blood. The receptors shown here come from a woman aged 55-70 years with COVID-19, enrolled during active disease.

The gene calls are TRBV4-1 and TRBJ2-3, with TRBD2 identical over 7 bases. Per the germline V gene, CDR1 is MGHRA and CDR2 is YSYEKL. The CDR3 is made up of 15 amino acids. The trim removed 6 bases at V and 7 bases at J, leaving 13 bases unmatched. The CDR3 DNA is TGCGCCAGCAGTCCTTTGGGGACTATTCTTTATACGCAGTATTTT. It codes for CASSPLGTILYTQYF.

The rearrangement joins TRBV27 to TRBJ1-1, with TRBD1 as a possible D gene (6 bases). The ends were cut back, 5 bases at V and 2 bases at J, with 15 bases in the middle. CDR3 length: 15 residues. Germline values: CDR1 MNHEY, CDR2 SMNVEV (reference sequence). The CDR3, as DNA: TGTGCCAGCAGTACATACACAGGGCCCAACACTGAAGCTTTCTTT. This translates into CASSTYTGPNTEAFF.

The genes are TRBV2 and TRBJ2-7, with D possibly TRBD1 on 6 matching bases. V lost 9 bases and J lost 5, with 23 bases in between. In germline, CDR1 is SNHLY, CDR2 FYNNEI. This CDR3 contains 15 residues. The CDR3 reads CASSGQWAGVDEQYF. The CDR3 coding sequence is TGTGCCAGTTCGGGACAATGGGCGGGTGTCGACGAGCAGTACTTC.

The J gene is TRBJ1-2, the V gene TRBV10-3, with a weak D call TRBD1 (5 bases). CDR3 length: 12 residues. The V end lost 2 bases, the J end lost 9 bases, and 10 bases lay between the germline ends. Germline values: CDR1 ENHRY, CDR2 SYGVKD. The CDR3 protein is CAISERRESYTF. The CDR3 DNA follows: TGTGCCATCAGTGAGCGCAGGGAAAGCTACACCTTC.

The V call is TRBV5-1, the J call TRBJ2-3; D may be TRBD1 (6 bases). CDR3 length: 16 amino acids. Per the germline V gene, CDR1 is SGHRS and CDR2 is YFSETQ. Trimming removed 1 base at V and 0 bases at J, with 12 bases between. CDR3 DNA sequence: TGCGCCAGCAGCTTGTCCGGGACATCTAGCACAGATACGCAGTATTTT. This gives the protein CASSLSGTSSTDTQYF.

This rearrangement joins TRBV6-1 to TRBJ1-6; TRBD1 agrees at 9 bases. Germline V lookup: CDR1 MNHNS, CDR2 SASEGT. J gave up 10 bases and V 3 bases, and 4 bases lay outside the gene matches. This CDR3 has 14 residues. Written as DNA, the CDR3 is TGTGCCAGCAGTGAGGGGACAGGGAGATCACCCCTCCACTTT. Encoded protein: CASSEGTGRSPLHF.

A remark on this clone: The sample contains more than one DNA sequence encoding this CDR3. The genes are TRBV19 and TRBJ1-2; D is possibly TRBD1 (5 bases). Germline CDR1 reads LNHDA; CDR2 reads SQIVND (reference sequence). The V end lost 7 bases, the J end lost 0 bases, and 12 bases lay between the germline ends. The CDR3 is made up of 14 amino acids. CDR3 in amino acids: CASTPGGANYGYTF. CDR3 DNA: TGTGCCAGTACCCCGGGAGGGGCTAACTATGGCTACACCTTC.

V usage is TRBV18 and J usage is TRBJ2-7, with D possibly TRBD2 on 6 matching bases. With 3 bases removed from V and 1 base from J, the gap between germline ends came to 13 bases. Germline V gene lookup returns CDR1 KGHSH and CDR2 LQKENI. The CDR3 runs to 15 residues. The CDR3 coding sequence is TGTGCCAGCTCACCGGGGACTCTCCCATCCTACGAGCAGTACTTC. Protein: CASSPGTLPSYEQYF.

The CDR3 region is CASGRDRGSTYEQYF. Written as DNA, the CDR3 is TGTGCCAGCGGTCGGGACAGGGGGTCCACCTACGAGCAGTACTTC. The chain has TRBV5-5 and TRBJ2-7; 11 bases align to TRBD1. The CDR3 contains 15 residues. Germline loops: CDR1 SGHKS, CDR2 YYEKEE (reference sequence). The ends lost 7 bases at V and 2 bases at J; junction bases unmatched: 8.

The chain recombines TRBV5-4 with TRBJ2-3; TRBD1 matches at 7 bases. CDR3 length: 14 amino acids. V was clipped by 3 bases and J by 2 bases; unmatched bases: 3. Looked up from germline, CDR1 is SGHNT and CDR2 is YYREEE (reference sequence). The CDR3 bases are TGTGCCAGCAGCTCTACAGGGGACACAGATACGCAGTATTTT. Amino acids: CASSSTGDTDTQYF.

The chain recombines TRBV6-6 with TRBJ1-2, with TRBD1 as a possible D gene (5 bases). V was pared by 0 bases and J by 7 bases, with 18 bases between. This CDR3 comprises 16 residues. In germline, CDR1 is MNHNY, CDR2 SVGAGI (reference sequence). CDR3 loop: CASSYSDSLRLGGYTF. DNA for the CDR3: TGTGCCAGCAGTTACTCCGACAGCCTAAGGCTGGGTGGCTACACCTTC.

This chain uses TRBV4-1 with TRBJ2-4, with D tentatively TRBD1 (6 bases). This CDR3 contains 13 residues. V was cut by 1 base and J by 8 bases, with 9 bases left in between. The germline V gene encodes CDR1 MGHRA and CDR2 YSYEKL. The CDR3 nucleotides read TGCGCCAGCAGCCAAGGCGAGGGGGACATTCAGTACTTC. The encoded protein is CASSQGEGDIQYF.

This clone was observed a few times. The gene calls are TRBV2 and TRBJ2-2; D uncertain. This CDR3 spans 12 amino acids. The germline V gene encodes CDR1 SNHLY and CDR2 FYNNEI. V lost 6 bases and J lost 4, with 6 bases in between. For the CDR3, the DNA is TGTGCCAGCAGCGATAGCACCGGGGAGCTGTTTTTT. Protein product: CASSDSTGELFF.

This sequence joins TRBV5-1 and TRBJ1-1, with 7 nucleotides matching TRBD1. The V gene's germline CDR1 is SGHRS and CDR2 YFSETQ. Trimming removed 3 bases from V and 1 base from J; junction bases left unmatched: 6. This CDR3 is 15 amino acids long. CDR3 in amino acids: CASSSRGFENTEAFF. The CDR3 DNA sequence: TGCGCCAGCAGCTCCAGGGGGTTTGAGAACACTGAAGCTTTCTTT.